Sequencing of this T cell receptor beta chain was carried out in a study of shared clonotypes between healthy human individuals. Overall study findings and caveats: Larger richness was generally estimated for naive than memory subsets. Some clonotypes were shared by all four sorted-subset donors, while others were not shared. The non-shared ones had lower generation probabilities than the shared ones.

Details on this clone: Its target is not known.

Per germline, CDR1 LGHNA and CDR2 YNFKEQ. The ends were cut back, 0 bases at V and 7 bases at J, with 11 bases in the middle. The CDR3 consists of 14 residues. The deep-level immunoSEQ assay was used. Once extracted for a subset, genomic DNA was divided evenly among several immunoSEQ plates. Data came from immunoSEQ multiplex PCR; TCRdb stores just in-frame clones and leaves some out. This table holds 150,000 to 200,000 clones, 66% found once. Sequences were obtained from memory CD4+ T cells sorted from blood. Subset indicated: CD45RA-negative fraction. V is TRBV4-2 and J is TRBJ2-3; D is ambiguous. This clonotype was sampled from a man in his thirties or forties in good health. CDR3 protein: CASSQETGANTQYF. Written as DNA, the CDR3 is TGTGCCAGCAGCCAAGAGACCGGCGCGAATACGCAGTATTTT.